What follows describes a single T cell receptor (beta chain). Its target antigen remains unknown. No much larger clonotype is one base removed from it; base qualities were not supplied. The data were obtained in a study of T cell changes during pregnancy in multiple sclerosis (dated 2019 in TCRdb). Turning to the overall study: The study looked at changes in the T cell repertoire across pregnancy in women with multiple sclerosis.

The CDR3 has 15 amino acids, counting the end cysteine and phenylalanine. The only DNA kept is the CDR3, 45 bases in frame from the first base. CDR1 and CDR2, looked up from the germline V gene, are MDHEN and SYDVKM. Trimming at the junction amounts to 6 bases on V and 1 base on J, and the germline ends lie 14 bases apart. Library preparation was by the immunoSEQ multiplex PCR assay. Here the immuneACCESS table is served through TCRdb, limited to in-frame sequences with V and J called. Missing clones are a known gap in these copies; in checked studies unresolved V genes cover under half, and the rest lacks a known reason. In this sample the table shows about 44,000 clones, just under 95% of which occur a single time. The ten biggest clones cover approximately 0.67% of the sample.

The material was CD4+ T cells from peripheral blood mononuclear cells, obtained in the first trimester of pregnancy. The clonotype comes from a female donor with multiple sclerosis, enrolled in a pregnancy study. This receptor chain uses TRBV28 and TRBJ2-3, with a tentative D gene TRBD2 over 5 matching bases. The CDR3 region: CASRMGVSGTDTQYF. The DNA is as follows: TGTGCCAGCAGGATGGGAGTGAGCGGCACAGATACGCAGTATTTT.